The next 27 T cell receptor beta chains were all read from a single sample in a study of CD8 T cells in Susac syndrome. Reverse transcription of about 0.45 to 1 ug RNA was performed with random hexamers. In TCRdb, the immunoSEQ multiplex PCR reads were re-called with MiXCR into one record per CDR3 protein. The profile shows some 220,000 distinct CDR3 sequences, 95% of them singletons. The sample consisted of CD4+ T cells from PBMCs. These receptors all come from a human donor with multiple sclerosis.

The chain has TRBV28 and TRBJ2-1, with D hard to call. There are 18 residues in the CDR3. The germline V and J ends were trimmed by 6 bases and 3 bases, with 24 bases remaining between them. Germline V gene sequence: CDR1 MDHEN, CDR2 SYDVKM. The CDR3: CASSSPREAKTYYNEQFF. The CDR3 DNA reads as TGTGCCAGCAGCTCCCCCCGTGAGGCCAAAACTTACTACAATGAGCAGTTCTTC.

The rearrangement uses TRBV25-1 and TRBJ2-3; D gene uncertain. Germline V gene lookup returns CDR1 MGHDK and CDR2 SYGVNS. The germline V and J ends were trimmed by 3 bases and 1 base, with 11 bases remaining between them. This CDR3 is built from 15 residues. The CDR3: CASSDDRRGTDTQYF. DNA for the CDR3: TGTGCCAGCAGTGATGACCGACGGGGCACAGATACGCAGTATTTT.

V and J are TRBV7-3 and TRBJ2-1; TRBD2 matches 12 bases. The junction had 8 bases not matched to a gene; V was cut back by 4 bases and J by 10 bases. Germline CDR1 and CDR2: SGHTA and FQGTGA. The CDR3 has 15 residues. The CDR3, as DNA: TGTGCCAGCAGCTCCCTAGCGGGGGGGCTGAGAGAGCAGTTCTTC. Translating gives CASSSLAGGLREQFF.

This chain connects TRBV5-1 to TRBJ1-1, with 8 bases matching TRBD1. Losses at the gene ends were 4 bases for V and 2 bases for J; bases not matched to a gene: 7. Germline V gives CDR1 SGHRS, CDR2 YFSETQ. The CDR3 runs 15 residues. The CDR3, as DNA: TGCGCCAGCAGCAGAGGACAGGGCCTTAACACTGAAGCTTTCTTT. It is translated as CASSRGQGLNTEAFF.

This chain uses TRBV29-1 with TRBJ2-1; 11 bases are a match to TRBD2. Trimming at V came to 4 bases and at J to 6 bases, leaving 14 bases not matched to a gene. Germline V gives CDR1 SQVTM, CDR2 ANQGSEA. The CDR3 sequence is 17 residues long. The CDR3 loop is CSVADPIGLAGSNEQFF. The CDR3, as DNA: TGCAGCGTTGCGGATCCAATAGGACTAGCGGGTTCCAATGAGCAGTTCTTC.

The chain links TRBV4-2 to TRBJ1-5; TRBD1 might be the D (6 bases). Germline V CDR1 and CDR2: LGHNA, YNFKEQ. This CDR3 spans 15 amino acids. V was pared by 2 bases and J by 7 bases, with 15 bases between. The CDR3 DNA reads as TGTGCCAGCAGCCAACCTGACAGGCTTGGGCAGCCCCAGCATTTT. This sequence encodes CASSQPDRLGQPQHF.

The genes are TRBV29-1 and TRBJ1-3; D may be TRBD1 (6 bases). Trimming pared 6 bases from V and 0 bases from J, leaving 21 bases between. Germline V lookup: CDR1 SQVTM, CDR2 ANQGSEA. The CDR3 extends over 17 amino acids. The CDR3 spells CSVDGGPGHHSGNTIYF. CDR3 coding DNA: TGCAGCGTCGATGGAGGTCCGGGACACCACTCTGGAAACACCATATATTTT.

The chain employs TRBV24-1 and TRBJ2-1; D remains ambiguous. The CDR3 has 13 amino acids. The germline V gene has CDR1 KGHDR and CDR2 SFDVKD. Trimming pared 3 bases from V and 5 bases from J, leaving 7 bases between. The CDR3 sequence: CATSDTANNEQFF. CDR3 coding DNA: TGTGCCACCAGTGATACCGCCAACAATGAGCAGTTCTTC.

J is TRBJ1-5 and V is TRBV4-2; TRBD1 agrees at 9 bases. With 0 bases clipped from V and 7 bases from J, the junction kept 7 bases outside the gene matches. The CDR3 is made up of 16 amino acids. The germline V gene encodes CDR1 LGHNA and CDR2 YNFKEQ. As DNA, the CDR3 is TGTGCCAGCAGCCAAGAGGACAGGGGATTCTCGCAGCCCCAGCATTTT. It translates to CASSQEDRGFSQPQHF.

The J gene is TRBJ2-2, the V gene TRBV29-1; D could derive from TRBD1 or TRBD2 (5 bases each). The CDR3 contains 13 residues. V was clipped by 7 bases and J by 6 bases, with 15 bases between them. Germline V gene data show CDR1 as SQVTM and CDR2 as ANQGSEA. The CDR3, as DNA: TGCAGCGCCCTCGGGTGGGGGTCCGGGGAGCTGTTTTTT. Residues: CSALGWGSGELFF.

The table lists this clonotype with a count of one. This chain connects TRBV7-2 to TRBJ1-6; weak D call: TRBD1 (6 bases). V lost 1 base and J 5 bases, leaving 12 bases between the germline ends. This CDR3 contains 16 residues. Germline V gene sequence: CDR1 SGHTA, CDR2 FQGNSA. The CDR3, as DNA: TGTGCCAGCAGCTTAGTGTGGGGGGCTGATAATTCACCCCTCCACTTT. It specifies CASSLVWGADNSPLHF.

This chain links TRBV10-3 with TRBJ1-1, with 7 bases matching TRBD1. CDR1 is ENHRY, CDR2 SYGVKD, per germline. V was pared by 11 bases and J by 1 base, with 7 bases of the junction left unmatched. The CDR3 totals 13 residues. The CDR3 loop reads CAYRTGPNTEAFF. CDR3 in DNA: TGTGCCTACAGGACAGGCCCGAACACTGAAGCTTTCTTT.

The rearrangement uses TRBV20-1 and TRBJ1-2, with no clear D. This CDR3 comprises 13 residues. V dropped 3 bases and J dropped 5 bases, with 13 bases sitting between them. Germline V gene sequence: CDR1 DFQATT, CDR2 SNEGSKA (reference sequence). CDR3 region: CSASVEAAYGYTF. The CDR3 DNA reads as TGCAGTGCTAGTGTGGAGGCGGCTTATGGCTACACCTTC.

The chain combines TRBV30 with TRBJ2-7; 14 bases match TRBD2. V trimming: 3 bases; J trimming: 6 bases; junction bases outside the gene matches: 7. The CDR3 covers 15 residues. The germline V gene encodes CDR1 GTSNPN and CDR2 SVGIG (reference sequence). For the CDR3, the DNA is TGTGCCTGGAGCCTGGGACTAGCGGGAGTATCCGAGCAGTACTTC. This translates into CAWSLGLAGVSEQYF.

This chain links TRBV29-1 with TRBJ2-6, with 10 nucleotides matching TRBD1. CDR3 length: 14 amino acids. CDR1 SQVTM and CDR2 ANQGSEA come from the germline V gene. V lost 6 bases to trimming and J lost 9 bases; unmatched junction nucleotides: 8. In nucleotides, the CDR3 is TGCAGCGTCCCGACAGGGGGCGCGGTCAACGTCCTGACTTTC. It yields the protein CSVPTGGAVNVLTF.

J is TRBJ2-1 and V is TRBV5-1, with a tentative D call TRBD2 (5 bases). The CDR3 length is 14 residues. V shed 3 bases and J shed 8 bases, with 15 bases lying between them. Per germline, CDR1 SGHRS and CDR2 YFSETQ. The CDR3 spells CASSWGVSSHEQFF. The CDR3 DNA follows: TGCGCCAGCAGCTGGGGAGTCTCCAGCCATGAGCAGTTCTTC.

This clonotype has only one observation. As the CDR3 is not closed by the conserved phenylalanine or tryptophan, this likely results from a read error. The chain couples TRBV4-2 to TRBJ1-1; D is unresolved. Per the germline V gene, CDR1 is LGHNA and CDR2 is YNFKEQ. Trimming removed 1 base at V and 6 bases at J, with 9 bases between. The CDR3 spans 13 residues. CDR3 coding DNA: TGTGCCAGCAGCCAAGGGGCAGTCCCTGAAGCTTTCCTT. This translates into CASSQGAVPEAFL.

The CDR3 here is CAWSAPDGLNQPQHF. The CDR3 coding sequence is TGTGCCTGGAGTGCTCCGGACGGGCTAAATCAGCCCCAGCATTTT. J is TRBJ1-5 and V is TRBV30; D unclear. The germline gives CDR1 GTSNPN, CDR2 SVGIG (reference sequence). The CDR3 length is 15 residues. Between the trimmed V and J ends, which lost 1 base and 4 bases, there was a span of 14 bases.

The chain couples TRBV20-1 to TRBJ2-7, with 7 bases matching TRBD1. CDR1 DFQATT and CDR2 SNEGSKA come from the germline V gene (reference sequence). The CDR3 is made up of 12 amino acids. V lost 4 bases to trimming and J lost 2 bases; unmatched junction nucleotides: 2. The CDR3 sequence: CSAKDRPYEQYF. The CDR3, as DNA: TGCAGTGCTAAGGACAGGCCCTACGAGCAGTACTTC.

Only one count was recorded for this clonotype. The genes are TRBV20-1 and TRBJ2-3; 12 bases align to TRBD2. V shed 4 bases, J shed 6 bases, and the junction held 8 bases outside the gene matches. CDR3 length: 15 amino acids. In germline, CDR1 is DFQATT, CDR2 SNEGSKA (reference sequence). The CDR3 is CSATRLAGDWDTQYF. CDR3 coding DNA: TGCAGTGCTACCAGACTAGCGGGAGATTGGGATACGCAGTATTTT.

CDR3 protein: CASSQVSRTYKNTQYF. Here the CDR3 DNA reads TGTGCCAGCAGCCAAGTATCAAGGACTTATAAGAATACCCAGTACTTC. The chain links TRBV14 to TRBJ2-5, with D possibly matching TRBD2 (5 bases). The germline V gene has CDR1 SGHDN and CDR2 FVKESK. The CDR3 is made up of 16 amino acids. V gave up 1 base and J gave up 8 bases, with 20 bases separating them.

The chain links TRBV3-1 to TRBJ1-1, with D unclear. V shed 1 base and J shed 12 bases, with 15 bases lying between them. Germline CDR1 reads LGHDT; CDR2 reads YNNKEL (reference sequence). CDR3 length: 13 residues. This CDR3 reads CASSQAFSGRTFF. Here the CDR3 DNA reads TGTGCCAGCAGCCAAGCGTTCTCCGGGAGGACTTTCTTT. Full variable domain (outside the CDR3, taken from reference TRBV3-1 and TRBJ1-1): DTAVSQTPKYLVTQMGNDKSIKCEQNLGHDTMYWYKQDSKKFLKIMFSYNNKELIINETVPNRFSPKSPDKAHLNLHINSLELGDSAVYFCASSQAFSGRTFFGQGTRLTVV.

This chain connects TRBV19 to TRBJ2-1, with D possibly TRBD2 on 7 matching bases. V was clipped by 6 bases and J by 9 bases, with 15 bases between them. This CDR3 is 13 amino acids long. CDR1 is LNHDA, CDR2 SQIVND, per germline (reference sequence). In nucleotides, the CDR3 is TGTGCCAGTAGCCCGTGGGGGGGCGCTGAGCAGTTCTTC. Protein: CASSPWGGAEQFF. Variable domain in full (rest from reference TRBV19 and TRBJ2-1): DGGITQSPKYLFRKEGQNVTLSCEQNLNHDAMYWYRQDPGQGLRLIYYSQIVNDFQKGDIAEGYSVSREKKESFPLTVTSAQKNPTAFYLCASSPWGGAEQFFGPGTRLTVL.

The chain carries TRBV5-6 and TRBJ1-1, with D hard to call. The CDR3 length is 15 residues. The V and J ends lost 4 bases and 5 bases respectively, with 18 bases between them. In germline, CDR1 is SGHDT, CDR2 YYEEEE. The CDR3 nucleotides read TGTGCCAGCAGCCTCAGGATAATTGGGTGGACTGAAGCTTTCTTT. The encoded protein is CASSLRIIGWTEAFF.

This chain joins TRBV12-3 or TRBV12-4 and TRBJ2-3; 9 bases are shared with TRBD1. J was trimmed by 3 bases and V by 5 bases; bases with no gene match: 6. The CDR3 is 15 amino acids. This CDR3 is CASSPRDRVTDTQYF. CDR3 DNA sequence: TGTGCCAGCAGTCCCCGGGACAGGGTTACAGATACGCAGTATTTT.

V usage is TRBV7-9 and J usage is TRBJ1-2; D unclear. The germline gives CDR1 SEHNR, CDR2 FQNEAQ (reference sequence). Trimming stripped 1 base from V and 0 bases from J, with 9 bases between. The CDR3 has 15 residues. CDR3 nucleotide sequence: TGTGCCAGCAGCTTAGAGACGGGAACTAACTATGGCTACACCTTC. It yields the protein CASSLETGTNYGYTF.

The V and J genes are TRBV15 and TRBJ1-2; 9 positions match TRBD1. Germline-derived CDR1 and CDR2 are LNHNV and YYDKDF (reference sequence). After removal of 0 bases from V and 5 bases from J, the junction contained 4 bases not matched to a gene. The CDR3 is 15 amino acids. CDR3 residues: CATSREGTGPYGYTF. In DNA, the CDR3 is TGTGCCACCAGCAGAGAAGGGACAGGGCCGTATGGCTACACCTTC.